The entry below describes one T cell receptor beta chain. Its antigen is currently unknown. In the naive CD8 group, cells lacked CD45RO and were positively selected for CCR7, so terminally differentiated effector memory CD45RA+ cells were left out. The repertoire was sequenced with immunoSEQ multiplex PCR; TCRdb's copy has only in-frame clones and lacks some. This sample has millions of clones; about 93% occur once, and the top ten carry over 1.5%. The sample comes from a study of shared clonotypes between healthy human individuals. Study-level points and caveats: It was the non-shared clonotypes that had lower generation probabilities than clonotypes shared by all four donors. Shared across a few donors were about 4.8% of the naive CD4 clonotypes.

CDR3 length equals 12 residues. V gave up 8 bases and J gave up 2 bases, with 7 bases separating them. Germline V gene data show CDR1 as MDHEN and CDR2 as SYDVKM. The chain uses TRBV28 and TRBJ2-4, with D hard to call. This receptor was identified in a young man in good health. Some clones in this sample may be carry-over from other donors' samples. The source material was naive CD8+ T cells from PBMCs. DNA for the CDR3: TGTGCCAGCGGCAGGTCCAAAAACATTCAGTACTTC. Its translation is CASGRSKNIQYF.